This T cell receptor beta chain stems from a study of T cells after yellow fever vaccination. Study-wide results and caveats: Clonotypes found in both CD4 and CD8 compartments made up a small share.

Using its own MiXCR run on the 5' RACE reads, TCRdb lists one record per CDR3 protein. The sample consists of 100,000 to 150,000 distinct CDR3 sequences, around 15% of them appearing once. This CDR3 region has 14 residues. V lost 3 bases, J lost 4 bases, and 3 bases stayed unmatched. Per germline, CDR1 SGHRS and CDR2 YFSETQ. As for this clonotype: The antigen is not known.

The specimen was CD8+ T cells sorted from PBMCs, collected 5 days after the yellow fever booster vaccination. This sequence joins TRBV5-1 and TRBJ2-7; 11 bases fit TRBD1. This receptor was identified in a man in his late teens or twenties who received the YFV17D yellow fever vaccine. DNA for the CDR3: TGCGCCAGCAGCTGGGGACAGGGGGATTACGAGCAGTACGTC. Translation: CASSWGQGDYEQYV.